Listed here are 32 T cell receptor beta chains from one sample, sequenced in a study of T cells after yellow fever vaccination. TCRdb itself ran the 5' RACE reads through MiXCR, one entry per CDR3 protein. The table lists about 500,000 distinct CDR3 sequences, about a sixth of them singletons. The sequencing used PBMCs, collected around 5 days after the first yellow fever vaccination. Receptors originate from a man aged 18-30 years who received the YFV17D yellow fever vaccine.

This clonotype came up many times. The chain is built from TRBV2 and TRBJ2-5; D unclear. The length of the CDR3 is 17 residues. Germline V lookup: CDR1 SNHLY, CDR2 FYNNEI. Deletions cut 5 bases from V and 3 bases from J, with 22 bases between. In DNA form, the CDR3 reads TGTGCCAGCAGTCTTACCCTGAGCGCGGCTACCGAAGAGACCCAGTACTTC. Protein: CASSLTLSAATEETQYF.

The CDR3 loop reads CASSRTDNEKLFF. In nucleotides, the CDR3 is TGTGCCAGCAGCCGGACGGATAATGAAAAACTGTTTTTT. The gene calls are TRBV7-9 and TRBJ1-4; D is unresolved. Germline lookup yields CDR1 SEHNR and CDR2 FQNEAQ (reference sequence). V gave up 5 bases and J gave up 4 bases, with 8 bases separating them. There are 13 residues in the CDR3.

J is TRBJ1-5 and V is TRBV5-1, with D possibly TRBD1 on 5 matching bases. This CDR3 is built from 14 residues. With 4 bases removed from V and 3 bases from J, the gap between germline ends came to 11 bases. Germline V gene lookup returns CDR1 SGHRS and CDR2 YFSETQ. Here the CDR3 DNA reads TGCGCCAGCAGCCCGATGGGGGACAATCAGCCCCAGCATTTT. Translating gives CASSPMGDNQPQHF.

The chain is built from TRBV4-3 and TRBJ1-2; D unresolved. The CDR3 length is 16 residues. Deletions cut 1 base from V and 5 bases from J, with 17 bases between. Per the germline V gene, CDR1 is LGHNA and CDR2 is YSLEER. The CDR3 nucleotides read TGCGCCAGCAGCCAAGTAATTTTCTCCAGACGTTATGGCTACACCTTC. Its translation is CASSQVIFSRRYGYTF.

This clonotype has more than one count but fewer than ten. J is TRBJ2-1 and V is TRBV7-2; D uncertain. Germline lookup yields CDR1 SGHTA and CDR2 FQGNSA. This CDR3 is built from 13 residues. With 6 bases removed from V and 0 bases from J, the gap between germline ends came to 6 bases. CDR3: CASRRSSYNEQFF. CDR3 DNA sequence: TGTGCCAGCAGACGGAGCTCCTACAATGAGCAGTTCTTC. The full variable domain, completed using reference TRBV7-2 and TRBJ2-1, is GAGVSQSPSNKVTEKGKDVELRCDPISGHTALYWYRQSLGQGLEFLIYFQGNSAPDKSGLPSDRFSAERTGGSVSTLTIQRTQQEDSAVYLCASRRSSYNEQFFGPGTRLTVL.

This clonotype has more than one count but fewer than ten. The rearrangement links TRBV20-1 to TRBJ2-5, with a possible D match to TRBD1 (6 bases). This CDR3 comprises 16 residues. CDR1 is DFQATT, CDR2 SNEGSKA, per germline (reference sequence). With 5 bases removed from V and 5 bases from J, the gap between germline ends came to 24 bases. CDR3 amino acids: CSAPSAGTSMGETQYF. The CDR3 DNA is TGCAGTGCTCCTTCGGCCGGGACATCCATGGGGGAGACCCAGTACTTC.

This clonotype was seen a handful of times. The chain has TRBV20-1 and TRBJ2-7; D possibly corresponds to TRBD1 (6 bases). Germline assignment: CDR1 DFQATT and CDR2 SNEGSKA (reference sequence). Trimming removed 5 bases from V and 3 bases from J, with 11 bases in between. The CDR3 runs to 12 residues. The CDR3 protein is CSAGRTDYEQYF. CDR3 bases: TGCAGTGCTGGGCGGACAGACTACGAGCAGTACTTC.

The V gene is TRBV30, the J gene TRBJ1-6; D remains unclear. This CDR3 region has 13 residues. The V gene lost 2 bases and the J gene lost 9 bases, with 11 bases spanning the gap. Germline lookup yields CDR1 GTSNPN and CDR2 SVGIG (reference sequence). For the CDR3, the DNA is TGTGCCTGGAGTCCCCTCGGCATTTCACCCCTCCACTTT. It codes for CAWSPLGISPLHF.

In DNA, the CDR3 is TGTGCCACCGGGCCCGCAACTAATGAAAAACTGTTTTTT. Residues: CATGPATNEKLFF. This chain connects TRBV7-2 to TRBJ1-4; D is unclear. In germline, CDR1 is SGHTA, CDR2 FQGNSA. V lost 10 bases to trimming and J lost 0 bases, with 9 bases between them. This CDR3 comprises 13 residues.

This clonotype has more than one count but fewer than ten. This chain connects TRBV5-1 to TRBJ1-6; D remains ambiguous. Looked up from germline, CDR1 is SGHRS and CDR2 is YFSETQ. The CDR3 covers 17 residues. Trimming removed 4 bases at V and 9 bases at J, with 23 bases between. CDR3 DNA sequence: TGCGCCAGCAGCGCTGTAGGAGGGATAGGTCCAGCTTCACCCCTCCACTTT. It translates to CASSAVGGIGPASPLHF.

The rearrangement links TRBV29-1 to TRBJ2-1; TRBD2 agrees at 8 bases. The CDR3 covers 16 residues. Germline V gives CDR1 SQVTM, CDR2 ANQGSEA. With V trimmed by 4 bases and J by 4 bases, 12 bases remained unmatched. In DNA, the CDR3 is TGCAGCGTTGGAGAGCGGGGGCCTCTCTTATACAATGAGCAGTTCTTC. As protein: CSVGERGPLLYNEQFF.

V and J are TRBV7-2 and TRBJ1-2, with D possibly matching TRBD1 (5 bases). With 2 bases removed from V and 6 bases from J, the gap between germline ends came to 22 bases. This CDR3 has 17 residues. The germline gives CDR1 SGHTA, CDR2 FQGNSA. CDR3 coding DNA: TGTGCCAGCAGCTTAAAGTTCCGGGGGAAGGACCCGAATGGCTACACCTTC. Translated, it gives CASSLKFRGKDPNGYTF.

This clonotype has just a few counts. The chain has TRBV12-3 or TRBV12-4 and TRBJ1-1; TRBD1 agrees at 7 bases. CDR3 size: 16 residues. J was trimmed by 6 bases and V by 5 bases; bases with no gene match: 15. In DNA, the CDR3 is TGTGCCAGCAGTGAACCGACAGGGCCTGACTCATCTGAAGCTTTCTTT. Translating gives CASSEPTGPDSSEAFF.

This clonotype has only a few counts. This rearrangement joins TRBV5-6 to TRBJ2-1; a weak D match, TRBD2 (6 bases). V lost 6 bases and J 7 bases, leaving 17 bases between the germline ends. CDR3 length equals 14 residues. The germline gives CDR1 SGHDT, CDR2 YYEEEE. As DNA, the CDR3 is TGTGCCAGCACCCCACTGGACTATTTAAATGAGCAGTTCTTC. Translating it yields CASTPLDYLNEQFF.

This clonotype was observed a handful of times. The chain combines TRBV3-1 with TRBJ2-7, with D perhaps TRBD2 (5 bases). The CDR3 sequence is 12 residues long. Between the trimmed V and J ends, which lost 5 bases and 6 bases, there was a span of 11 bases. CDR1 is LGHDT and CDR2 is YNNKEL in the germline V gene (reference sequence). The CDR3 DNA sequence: TGTGCCAGCAGCTCCTCCGAGGGCGAGCAGTACGTC. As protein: CASSSSEGEQYV.

CDR3 DNA sequence: TGTGCCAGCAGCCAAGCTAGCGGGGGGCTTGTAGATGAGCAGTTCTTC. Protein: CASSQASGGLVDEQFF. The V call is TRBV7-9, the J call TRBJ2-1; 11 nucleotides agree with TRBD2. Germline loops: CDR1 SEHNR, CDR2 FQNEAQ (reference sequence). The CDR3 length is 16 residues. The V and J ends lost 5 bases and 8 bases, in that order; junction bases with no gene match: 11.

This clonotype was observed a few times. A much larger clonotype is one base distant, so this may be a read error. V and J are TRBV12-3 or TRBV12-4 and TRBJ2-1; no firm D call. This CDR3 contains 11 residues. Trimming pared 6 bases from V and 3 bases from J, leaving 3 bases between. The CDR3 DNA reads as TGTGCCAGCAGGGTCTACAATGAGCAGTTCTTC. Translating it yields CASRVYNEQFF.

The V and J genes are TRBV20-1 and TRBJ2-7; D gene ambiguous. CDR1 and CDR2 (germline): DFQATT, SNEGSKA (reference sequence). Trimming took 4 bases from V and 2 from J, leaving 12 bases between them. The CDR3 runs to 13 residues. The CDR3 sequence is CSATDQQPYEQYF. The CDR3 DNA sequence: TGCAGTGCTACAGACCAGCAGCCCTACGAGCAGTACTTC.

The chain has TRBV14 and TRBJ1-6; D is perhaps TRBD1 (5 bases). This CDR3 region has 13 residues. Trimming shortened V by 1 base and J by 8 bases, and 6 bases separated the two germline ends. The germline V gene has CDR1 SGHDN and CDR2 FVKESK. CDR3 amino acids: CASSQGGHSPLHF. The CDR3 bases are TGTGCCAGCAGCCAAGGGGGCCATTCACCCCTCCACTTT. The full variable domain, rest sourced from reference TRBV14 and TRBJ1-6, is EAGVTQFPSHSVIEKGQTVTLRCDPISGHDNLYWYRRVMGKEIKFLLHFVKESKQDESGMPNNRFLAERTGGTYSTLKVQPAELEDSGVYFCASSQGGHSPLHFGNGTRLTVT.

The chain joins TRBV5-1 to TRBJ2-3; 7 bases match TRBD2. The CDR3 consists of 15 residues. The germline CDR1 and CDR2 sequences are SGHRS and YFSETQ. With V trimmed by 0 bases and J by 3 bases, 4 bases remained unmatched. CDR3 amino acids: CASSLVAGVTDTQYF. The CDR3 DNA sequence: TGCGCCAGCAGCTTGGTGGCGGGGGTGACAGATACGCAGTATTTT.

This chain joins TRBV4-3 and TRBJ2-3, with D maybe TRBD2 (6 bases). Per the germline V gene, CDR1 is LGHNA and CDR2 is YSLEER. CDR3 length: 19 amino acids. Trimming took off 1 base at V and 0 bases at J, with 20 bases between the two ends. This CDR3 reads CASSQGVLTGGSSTDTQYF. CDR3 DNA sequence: TGCGCCAGCAGCCAAGGGGTCCTAACCGGGGGATCGAGCACAGATACGCAGTATTTT.

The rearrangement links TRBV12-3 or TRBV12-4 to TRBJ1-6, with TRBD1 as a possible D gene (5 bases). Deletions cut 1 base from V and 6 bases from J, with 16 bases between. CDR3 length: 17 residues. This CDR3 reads CASSLGGGARANSPLHF. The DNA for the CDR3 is TGTGCCAGCAGTTTAGGGGGAGGAGCCAGGGCTAATTCACCCCTCCACTTT.

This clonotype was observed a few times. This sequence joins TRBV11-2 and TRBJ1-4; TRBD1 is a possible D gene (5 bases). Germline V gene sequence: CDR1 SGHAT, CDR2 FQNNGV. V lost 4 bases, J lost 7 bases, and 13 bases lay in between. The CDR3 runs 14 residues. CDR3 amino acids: CASSWYRSGEKLFF. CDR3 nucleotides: TGTGCCAGCAGCTGGTACAGGAGTGGTGAAAAACTGTTTTTT.

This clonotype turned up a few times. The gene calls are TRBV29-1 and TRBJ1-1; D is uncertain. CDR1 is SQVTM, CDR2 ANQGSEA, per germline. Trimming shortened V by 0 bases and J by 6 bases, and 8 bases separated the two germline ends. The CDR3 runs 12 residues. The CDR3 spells CSVEDAIPEAFF. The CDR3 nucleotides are TGCAGCGTTGAAGATGCGATTCCTGAAGCTTTCTTT.

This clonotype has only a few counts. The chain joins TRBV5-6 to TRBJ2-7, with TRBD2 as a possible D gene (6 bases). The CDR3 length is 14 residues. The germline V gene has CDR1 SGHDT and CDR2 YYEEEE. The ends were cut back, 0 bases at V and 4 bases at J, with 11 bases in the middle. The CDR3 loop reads CASSLAASEYEQYF. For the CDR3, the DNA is TGTGCCAGCAGCTTGGCGGCTAGCGAATACGAGCAGTACTTC.

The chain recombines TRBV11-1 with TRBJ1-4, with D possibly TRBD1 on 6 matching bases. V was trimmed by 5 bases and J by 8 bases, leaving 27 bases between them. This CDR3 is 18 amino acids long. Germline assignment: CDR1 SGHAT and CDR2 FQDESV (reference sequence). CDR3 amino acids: CASSPQRDIWDQAEKLFF. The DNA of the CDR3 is TGTGCCAGCAGCCCCCAGAGGGACATTTGGGACCAAGCGGAAAAACTGTTTTTT.

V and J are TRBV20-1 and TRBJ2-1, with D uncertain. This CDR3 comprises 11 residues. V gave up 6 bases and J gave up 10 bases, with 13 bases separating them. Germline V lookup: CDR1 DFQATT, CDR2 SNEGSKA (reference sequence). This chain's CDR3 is CSALRAGEQFF. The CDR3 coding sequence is TGCAGTGCCCTACGAGCCGGGGAGCAGTTCTTC.

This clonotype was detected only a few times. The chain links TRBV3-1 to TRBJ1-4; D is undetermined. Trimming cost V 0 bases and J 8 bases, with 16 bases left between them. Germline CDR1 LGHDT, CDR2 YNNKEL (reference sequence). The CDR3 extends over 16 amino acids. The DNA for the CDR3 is TGTGCCAGCAGCCAAGATCCGGGGAGAGGGCCAGAAAAACTGTTTTTT. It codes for CASSQDPGRGPEKLFF.

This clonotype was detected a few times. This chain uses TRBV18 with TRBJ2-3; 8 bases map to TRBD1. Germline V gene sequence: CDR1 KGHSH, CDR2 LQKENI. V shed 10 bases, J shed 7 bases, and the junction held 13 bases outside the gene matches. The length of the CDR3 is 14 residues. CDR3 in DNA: TGTGCCACCACCGGGACAGGAGGGGCAAATACGCAGTATTTT. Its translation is CATTGTGGANTQYF.

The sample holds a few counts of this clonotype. CDR3 DNA: TGTGCCAGGGTAACCGGGACTCCCGAGAATCCAATCGGGGAGCTGTTTTTT. Its protein product is CARVTGTPENPIGELFF. The chain links TRBV6-1 to TRBJ2-2; D might be TRBD2 (6 bases). The CDR3 extends over 17 amino acids. Germline V gene data show CDR1 as MNHNS and CDR2 as SASEGT. Between the trimmed V and J ends, which lost 9 bases and 7 bases, there was a span of 27 bases.

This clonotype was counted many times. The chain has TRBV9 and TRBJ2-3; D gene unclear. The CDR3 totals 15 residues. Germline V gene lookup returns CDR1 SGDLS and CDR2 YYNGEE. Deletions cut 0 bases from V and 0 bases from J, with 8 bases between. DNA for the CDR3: TGTGCCAGCAGCGTAGGACTGGCTAGCACAGATACGCAGTATTTT. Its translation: CASSVGLASTDTQYF.

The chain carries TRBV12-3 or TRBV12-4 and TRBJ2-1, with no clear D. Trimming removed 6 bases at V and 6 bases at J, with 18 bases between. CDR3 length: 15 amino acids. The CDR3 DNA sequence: TGTGCCAGCAGACTCCCGGGTCACTTCACCAATGAGCAGTTCTTC. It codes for CASRLPGHFTNEQFF.